These 2 T cell receptor beta chains came from one sample sequenced in a study of blood T cell repertoires in COVID-19. Profiling relied on immunoSEQ multiplex PCR, and the TCRdb table lists in-frame clones only, not all of them. The sample records 400,000 to 450,000 clones, around 91% being singletons. Material: PBMCs or T cells enriched from blood (not recorded which). The receptors here all came from a man between 18 and 35 years old who had recovered from COVID-19.

The CDR3 DNA reads as TGTGCCAGCGGACGGGACGGGAGTTATAATTCACCCCTCCACTTT. It codes for CASGRDGSYNSPLHF. The chain links TRBV2 to TRBJ1-6; D might be TRBD1 (5 bases). The CDR3 has 15 amino acids. Germline assignment: CDR1 SNHLY and CDR2 FYNNEI. Trimming pared 8 bases from V and 4 bases from J, leaving 15 bases between.

As DNA, the CDR3 is TGTGCCAGCAGCCGCGGAGGGGACGGCAATCAGCCCCAGCATTTT. Amino acids: CASSRGGDGNQPQHF. This chain uses TRBV5-4 with TRBJ1-5; D possibly corresponds to TRBD1 (5 bases). Germline loops: CDR1 SGHNT, CDR2 YYREEE (reference sequence). The CDR3 is 15 amino acids. Between the trimmed V and J ends, which lost 4 bases and 2 bases, there was a span of 13 bases. The full variable domain, its missing parts supplied by reference TRBV5-4 and TRBJ1-5, is ETGVTQSPTHLIKTRGQQVTLRCSSQSGHNTVSWYQQALGQGPQFIFQYYREEENGRGNFPPRFSGLQFPNYSSELNVNALELDDSALYLCASSRGGDGNQPQHFGDGTRLSIL.